This TCR beta chain was captured in a study of shared clonotypes between healthy human individuals. At the deep level, the assay was run. Clones were sequenced by immunoSEQ multiplex PCR, and TCRdb holds only the in-frame ones, with some missing. The sample yields about half a million clones, approximately 84% seen once. Per the germline V gene, CDR1 is ENHRY and CDR2 is SYGVKD. Losses at the gene ends were 4 bases for V and 0 bases for J; bases not matched to a gene: 0. This CDR3 is 14 amino acids long. Source material: PBMCs. The receptor's source is a woman aged 40 to 49 in good health. Some clones in this sample may be carry-over from other donors' samples. The rearrangement joins TRBV10-3 to TRBJ2-7; 10 bases agree with TRBD2. The DNA of the CDR3 is TGTGCCATCAGTGGGACTAGCGGCTCCTACGAGCAGTACTTC. It encodes CAISGTSGSYEQYF.